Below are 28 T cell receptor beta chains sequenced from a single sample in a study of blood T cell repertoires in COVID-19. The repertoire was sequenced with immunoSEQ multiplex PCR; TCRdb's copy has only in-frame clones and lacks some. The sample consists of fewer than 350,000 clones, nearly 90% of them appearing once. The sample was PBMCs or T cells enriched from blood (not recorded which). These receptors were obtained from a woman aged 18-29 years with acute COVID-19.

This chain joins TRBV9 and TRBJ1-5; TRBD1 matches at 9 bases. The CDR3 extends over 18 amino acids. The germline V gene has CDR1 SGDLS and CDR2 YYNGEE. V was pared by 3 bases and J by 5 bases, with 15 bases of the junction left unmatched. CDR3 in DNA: TGTGCCAGCAGCGCCCGGGACAGGGAAATTACGATGGATCAGCCCCAGCATTTT. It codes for CASSARDREITMDQPQHF. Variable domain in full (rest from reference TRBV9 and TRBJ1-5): DSGVTQTPKHLITATGQRVTLRCSPRSGDLSVYWYQQSLDQGLQFLIQYYNGEERAKGNILERFSAQQFPDLHSELNLSSLELGDSALYFCASSARDREITMDQPQHFGDGTRLSIL.

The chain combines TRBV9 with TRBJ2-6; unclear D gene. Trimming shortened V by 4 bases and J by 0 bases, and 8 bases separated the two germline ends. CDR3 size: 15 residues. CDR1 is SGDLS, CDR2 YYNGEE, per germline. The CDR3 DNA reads TGTGCCAGCAGCCGCGGAGACTCTGGGGCCAACGTCCTGACTTTC. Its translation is CASSRGDSGANVLTF.

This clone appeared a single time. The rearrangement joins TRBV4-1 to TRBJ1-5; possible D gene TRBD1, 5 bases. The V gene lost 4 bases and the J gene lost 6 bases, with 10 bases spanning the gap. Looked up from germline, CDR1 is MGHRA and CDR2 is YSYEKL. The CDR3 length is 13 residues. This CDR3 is CASSRDSLQPQHF. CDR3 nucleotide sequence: TGCGCCAGCAGCCGAGACAGTCTTCAGCCCCAGCATTTT.

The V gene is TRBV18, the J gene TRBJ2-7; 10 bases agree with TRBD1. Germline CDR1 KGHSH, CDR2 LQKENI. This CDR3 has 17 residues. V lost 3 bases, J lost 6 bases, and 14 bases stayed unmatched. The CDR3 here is CASSPFHVRDRGSEQYF. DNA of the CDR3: TGTGCCAGCTCACCGTTCCACGTCCGGGACAGGGGAAGCGAGCAGTACTTC.

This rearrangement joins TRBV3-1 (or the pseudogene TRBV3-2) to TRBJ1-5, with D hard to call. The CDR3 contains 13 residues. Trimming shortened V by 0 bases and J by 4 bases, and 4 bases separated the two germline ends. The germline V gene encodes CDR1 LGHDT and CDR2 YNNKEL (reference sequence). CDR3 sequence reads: CASSQDPNQPQHF. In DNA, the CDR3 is TGTGCCAGCAGCCAAGATCCAAATCAGCCCCAGCATTTT.

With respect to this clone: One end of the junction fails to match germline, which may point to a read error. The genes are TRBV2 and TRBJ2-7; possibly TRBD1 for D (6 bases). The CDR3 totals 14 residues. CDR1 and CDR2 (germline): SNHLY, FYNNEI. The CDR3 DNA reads TGTGCCAGCAGCCAACGGGACAACTCCCACGAGCAGTACTTC. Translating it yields CASSQRDNSHEQYF.

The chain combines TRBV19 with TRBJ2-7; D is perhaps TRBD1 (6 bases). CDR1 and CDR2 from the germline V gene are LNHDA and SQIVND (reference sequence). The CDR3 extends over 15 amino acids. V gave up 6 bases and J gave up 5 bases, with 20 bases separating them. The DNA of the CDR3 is TGTGCCAGTAGGGCCACGGGACACAGACTCAACGAGCAGTACTTC. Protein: CASRATGHRLNEQYF.

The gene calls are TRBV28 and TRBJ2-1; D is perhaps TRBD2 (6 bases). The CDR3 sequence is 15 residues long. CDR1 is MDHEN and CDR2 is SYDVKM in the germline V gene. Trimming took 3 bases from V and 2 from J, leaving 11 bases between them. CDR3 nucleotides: TGTGCCAGCAGTTTCGGGGGAGTGACCTACAATGAGCAGTTCTTC. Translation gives CASSFGGVTYNEQFF.

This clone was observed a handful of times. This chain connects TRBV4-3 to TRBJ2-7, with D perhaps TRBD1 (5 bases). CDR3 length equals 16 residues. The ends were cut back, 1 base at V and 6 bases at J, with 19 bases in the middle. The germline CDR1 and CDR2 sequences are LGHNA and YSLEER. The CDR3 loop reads CASSQGVQGMVGEQYF. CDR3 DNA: TGCGCCAGCAGCCAAGGGGTTCAGGGCATGGTGGGCGAGCAGTACTTC.

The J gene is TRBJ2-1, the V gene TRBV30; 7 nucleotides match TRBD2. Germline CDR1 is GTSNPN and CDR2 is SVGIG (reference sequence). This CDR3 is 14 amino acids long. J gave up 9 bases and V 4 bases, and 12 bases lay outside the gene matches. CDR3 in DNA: TGTGCCTGGACCCCACTCATGGGGGGGAGTGAGCAGTTCTTC. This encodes CAWTPLMGGSEQFF.

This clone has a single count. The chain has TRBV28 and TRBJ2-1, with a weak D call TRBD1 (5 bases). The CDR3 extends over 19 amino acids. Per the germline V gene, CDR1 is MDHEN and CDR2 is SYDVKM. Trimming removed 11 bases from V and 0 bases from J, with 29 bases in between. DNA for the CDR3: TGTGCCGTAGCAGGTTTCCGCGGTGGGGCGGAGAGCTCCTACAATGAGCAGTTCTTC. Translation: CAVAGFRGGAESSYNEQFF.

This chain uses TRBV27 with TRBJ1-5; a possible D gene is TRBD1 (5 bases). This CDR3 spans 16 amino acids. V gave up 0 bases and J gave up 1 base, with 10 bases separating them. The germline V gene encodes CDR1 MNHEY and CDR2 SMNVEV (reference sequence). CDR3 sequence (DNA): TGTGCCAGCAGTTTATCCTCAGGGTTAAGCAATCAGCCCCAGCATTTT. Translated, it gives CASSLSSGLSNQPQHF.

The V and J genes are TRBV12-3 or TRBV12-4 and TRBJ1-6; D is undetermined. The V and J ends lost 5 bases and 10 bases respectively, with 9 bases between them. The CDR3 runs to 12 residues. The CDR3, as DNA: TGTGCCAGCAGTCCCTTTGGCTCACCCCTCCACTTT. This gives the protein CASSPFGSPLHF.

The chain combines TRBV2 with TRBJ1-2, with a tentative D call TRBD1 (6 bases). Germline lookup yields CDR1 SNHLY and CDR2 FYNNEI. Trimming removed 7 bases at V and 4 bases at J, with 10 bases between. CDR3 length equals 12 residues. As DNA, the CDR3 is TGTGCCAGCACGGGCAGGGGCTATGGCTACACCTTC. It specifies CASTGRGYGYTF.

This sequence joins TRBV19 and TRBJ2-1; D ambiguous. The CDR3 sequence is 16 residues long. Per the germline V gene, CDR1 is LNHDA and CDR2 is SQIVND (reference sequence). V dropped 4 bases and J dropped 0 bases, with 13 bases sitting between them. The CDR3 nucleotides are TGTGCCAGTAGTACTTTAGAGGAGAGCTCCTACAATGAGCAGTTCTTC. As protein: CASSTLEESSYNEQFF.

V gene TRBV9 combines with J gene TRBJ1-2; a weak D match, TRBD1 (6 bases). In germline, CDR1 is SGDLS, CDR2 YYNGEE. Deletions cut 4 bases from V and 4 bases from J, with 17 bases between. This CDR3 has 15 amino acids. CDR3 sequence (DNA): TGTGCCAGCAGCCCCCAGACAGGCCTTTCCTATGGCTACACCTTC. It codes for CASSPQTGLSYGYTF.

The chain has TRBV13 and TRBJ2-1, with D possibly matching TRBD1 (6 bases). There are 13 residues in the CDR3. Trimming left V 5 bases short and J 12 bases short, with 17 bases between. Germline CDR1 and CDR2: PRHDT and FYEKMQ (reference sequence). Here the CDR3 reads CASSLDGQSMQFF. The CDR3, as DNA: TGTGCCAGCAGCCTAGATGGACAGAGTATGCAGTTCTTC. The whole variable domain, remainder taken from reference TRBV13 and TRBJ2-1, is AAGVIQSPRHLIKEKRETATLKCYPIPRHDTVYWYQQGPGQDPQFLISFYEKMQSDKGSIPDRFSAQQFSDYHSELNMSSLELGDSALYFCASSLDGQSMQFFGPGTRLTVL.

Here the CDR3 reads CATSVTAGNEQFF. In nucleotides, the CDR3 is TGTGCCACCAGTGTTACTGCCGGCAATGAGCAGTTCTTC. This chain links TRBV24-1 with TRBJ2-1; D not certain. Trimming stripped 5 bases from V and 6 bases from J, with 10 bases between. Germline CDR1 and CDR2: KGHDR and SFDVKD. The CDR3 consists of 13 residues.

The CDR3 sequence: CASMGTSDYNEQFF. The CDR3 nucleotides are TGTGCCAGCATGGGGACTAGCGACTACAATGAGCAGTTCTTC. This chain connects TRBV3-1 (or the pseudogene TRBV3-2) to TRBJ2-1, with TRBD2 matching over 10 bases. In germline, CDR1 is LGHDT, CDR2 YNNKEL (reference sequence). V dropped 7 bases and J dropped 3; count of bases not matched to a gene: 3. The CDR3 consists of 14 residues.

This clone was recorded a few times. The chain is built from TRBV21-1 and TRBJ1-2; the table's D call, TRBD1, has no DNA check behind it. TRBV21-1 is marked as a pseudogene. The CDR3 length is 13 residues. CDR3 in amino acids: CAPQGCFNYGYTF. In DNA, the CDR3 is TGTGCCCCCCAGGGCTGTTTTAACTATGGCTACACCTTC.

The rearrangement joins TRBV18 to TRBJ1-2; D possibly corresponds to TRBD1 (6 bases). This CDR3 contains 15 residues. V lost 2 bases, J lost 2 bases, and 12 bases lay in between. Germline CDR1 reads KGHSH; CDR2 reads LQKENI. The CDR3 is CASSPKGDPNYGYTF. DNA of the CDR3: TGTGCCAGCTCACCAAAGGGGGACCCCAACTATGGCTACACCTTC.

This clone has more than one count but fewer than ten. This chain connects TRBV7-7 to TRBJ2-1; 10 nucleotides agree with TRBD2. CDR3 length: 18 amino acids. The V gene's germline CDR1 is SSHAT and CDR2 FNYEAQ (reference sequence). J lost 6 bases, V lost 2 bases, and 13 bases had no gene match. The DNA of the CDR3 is TGTGCCAGCAGCTTACCGCTAGCGGGGGACCTTCGGATCAATGAGCAGTTCTTC. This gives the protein CASSLPLAGDLRINEQFF.

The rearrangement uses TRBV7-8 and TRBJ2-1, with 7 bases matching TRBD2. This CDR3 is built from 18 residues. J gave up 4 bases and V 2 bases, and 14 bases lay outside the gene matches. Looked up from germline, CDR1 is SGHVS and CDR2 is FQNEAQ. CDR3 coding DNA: TGTGCCAGCAGCTTATGGACTAGACACCCAAAGCTATACAATGAGCAGTTCTTC. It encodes CASSLWTRHPKLYNEQFF.

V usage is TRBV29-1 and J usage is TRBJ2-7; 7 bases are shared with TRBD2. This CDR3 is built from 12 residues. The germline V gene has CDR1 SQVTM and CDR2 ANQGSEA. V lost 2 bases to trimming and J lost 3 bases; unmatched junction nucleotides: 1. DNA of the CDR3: TGCAGCGTTGAACGGGGGGACTACGAGCAGTACTTC. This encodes CSVERGDYEQYF.

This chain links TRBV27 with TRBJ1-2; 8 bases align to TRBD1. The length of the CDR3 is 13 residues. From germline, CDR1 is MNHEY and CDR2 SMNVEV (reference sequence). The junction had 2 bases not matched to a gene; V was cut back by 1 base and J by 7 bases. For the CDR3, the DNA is TGTGCCAGCAGTTTATACACAGGGGGTGGCTACACCTTC. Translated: CASSLYTGGGYTF.

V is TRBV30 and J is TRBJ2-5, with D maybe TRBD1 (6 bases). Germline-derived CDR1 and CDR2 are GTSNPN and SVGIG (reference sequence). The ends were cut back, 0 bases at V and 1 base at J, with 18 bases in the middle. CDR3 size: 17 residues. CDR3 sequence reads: CAWSVNLGRGIQETQYF. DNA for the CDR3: TGTGCCTGGAGTGTAAATTTGGGCAGGGGAATCCAAGAGACCCAGTACTTC.

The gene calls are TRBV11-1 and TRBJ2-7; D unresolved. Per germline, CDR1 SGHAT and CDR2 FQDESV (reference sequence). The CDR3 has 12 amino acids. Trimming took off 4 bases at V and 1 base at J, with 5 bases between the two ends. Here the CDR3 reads CASSSPSYEQYF. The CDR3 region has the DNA TGTGCCAGCAGCTCCCCGTCCTACGAGCAGTACTTC.

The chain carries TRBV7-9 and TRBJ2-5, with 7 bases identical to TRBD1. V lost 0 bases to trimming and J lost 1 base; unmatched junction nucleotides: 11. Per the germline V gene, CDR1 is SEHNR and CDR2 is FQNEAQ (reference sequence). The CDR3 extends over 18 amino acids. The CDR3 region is CASSLALRGGAPQETQYF. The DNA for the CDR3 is TGTGCCAGCAGCTTAGCGCTTCGAGGGGGCGCCCCCCAAGAGACCCAGTACTTC.